This TCR beta chain was retrieved from a study of beta chain features in type 1 diabetes. The isolated RNA, all of it, was reverse transcribed, so expressed TCRB transcripts were what got sequenced. TCRdb's table, derived via immunoSEQ multiplex PCR, lists solely in-frame clones and lacks some. The repertoire holds about 140,000 clones, with roughly 10% as singletons. The CDR3 extends over 15 amino acids. Per the germline V gene, CDR1 is SGHRS and CDR2 is YFSETQ. Trimming removed 3 bases at V and 4 bases at J, with 11 bases between. CD4+ naive, central memory, regulatory and stem cell-like memory cells were sorted via CD45RO/CCR7/CD25/CD127/CD95/CD27.

The sequencing sample was made of naive CD4+ T cells from blood. This chain uses TRBV5-1 with TRBJ1-6, with D tentatively TRBD1 (6 bases). This TCR came from a man in his late teens or twenties in good health. CDR3 nucleotide sequence: TGCGCCAGCAGCTCTGGGCAGGGGTATAATTCACCCCTCCACTTT. Its translation: CASSSGQGYNSPLHF.